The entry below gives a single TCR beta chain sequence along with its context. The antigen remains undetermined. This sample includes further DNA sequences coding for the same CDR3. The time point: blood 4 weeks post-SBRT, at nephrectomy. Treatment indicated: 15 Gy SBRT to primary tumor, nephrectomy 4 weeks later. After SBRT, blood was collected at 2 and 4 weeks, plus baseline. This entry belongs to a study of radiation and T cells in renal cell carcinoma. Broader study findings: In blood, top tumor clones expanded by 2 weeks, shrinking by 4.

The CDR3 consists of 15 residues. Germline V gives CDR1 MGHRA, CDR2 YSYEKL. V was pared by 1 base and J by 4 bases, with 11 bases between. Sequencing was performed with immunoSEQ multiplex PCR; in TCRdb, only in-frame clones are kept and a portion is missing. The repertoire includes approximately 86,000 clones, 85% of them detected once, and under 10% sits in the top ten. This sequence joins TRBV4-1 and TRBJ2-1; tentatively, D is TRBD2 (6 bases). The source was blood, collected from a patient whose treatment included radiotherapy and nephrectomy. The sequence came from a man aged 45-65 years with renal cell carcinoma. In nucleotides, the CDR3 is TGCGCCAGCAGCCAAGCGGGAGAACGGTACAATGAGCAGTTCTTC. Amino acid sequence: CASSQAGERYNEQFF.